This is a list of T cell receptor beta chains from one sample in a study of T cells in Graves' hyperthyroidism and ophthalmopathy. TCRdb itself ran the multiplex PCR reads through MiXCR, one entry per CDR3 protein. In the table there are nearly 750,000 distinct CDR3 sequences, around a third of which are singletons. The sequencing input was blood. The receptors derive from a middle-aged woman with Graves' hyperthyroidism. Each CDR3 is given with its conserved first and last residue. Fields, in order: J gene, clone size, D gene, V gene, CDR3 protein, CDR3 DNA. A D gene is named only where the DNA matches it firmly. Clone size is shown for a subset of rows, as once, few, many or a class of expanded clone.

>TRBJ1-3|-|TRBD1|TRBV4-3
CASSNRGLAGNTIYF
TGCGCCAGCAGCAACAGGGGGCTTGCTGGAAACACCATATATTTT
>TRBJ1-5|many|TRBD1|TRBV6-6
CASRTGQGQEPQHF
TGTGCCAGCAGAACTGGACAGGGGCAGGAGCCCCAGCATTTT
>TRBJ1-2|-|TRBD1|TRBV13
CASSSPGQGRVPNYGYTF
TGTGCCAGCAGCTCGCCGGGACAGGGACGAGTCCCAAACTATGGCTACACCTTC
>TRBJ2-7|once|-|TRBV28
CATTDRYGQYF
TGTGCCACTACGGACAGATACGGGCAGTACTTC
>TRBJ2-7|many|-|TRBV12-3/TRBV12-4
CASSLDRPYEQYF
TGTGCCAGCAGTCTTGACAGACCCTACGAGCAGTACTTC
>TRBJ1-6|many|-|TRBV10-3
CAISESLGDFSPLHF
TGTGCCATCAGTGAGTCCCTCGGAGACTTCTCACCCCTCCACTTT
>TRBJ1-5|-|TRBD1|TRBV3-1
CASSQDPGQECNRPQHF
TGTGCCAGCAGCCAAGATCCCGGACAGGAGTGTAATCGGCCCCAGCATTTT
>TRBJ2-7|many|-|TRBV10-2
CASLGDGAPYEQYF
TGCGCCAGCTTGGGGGACGGGGCTCCCTACGAGCAGTACTTC
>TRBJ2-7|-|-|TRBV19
CASSMSLQGDSYEQYF
TGTGCCAGTAGTATGTCCCTTCAGGGTGACTCCTACGAGCAGTACTTC
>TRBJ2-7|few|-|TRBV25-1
CASSNGTRSYEQYF
TGTGCCAGCAGTAACGGGACCCGCTCCTACGAGCAGTACTTC
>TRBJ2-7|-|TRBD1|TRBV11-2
CASSQGQGHEQYF
TGTGCCAGCAGCCAGGGACAGGGCCACGAGCAGTACTTC
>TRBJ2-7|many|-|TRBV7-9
CASSLVGLTPYEQYF
TGTGCCAGCAGCTTAGTTGGACTAACACCCTACGAGCAGTACTTC
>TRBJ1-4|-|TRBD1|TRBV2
CASRYRDSNEKLFF
TGTGCCAGCAGGTACAGGGACAGTAATGAAAAACTGTTTTTT
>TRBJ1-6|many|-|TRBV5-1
CASSLAENSPLHF
TGCGCCAGCAGCTTGGCGGAGAATTCACCCCTCCACTTT
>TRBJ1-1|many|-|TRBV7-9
CASKRILNTEAFF
TGTGCCAGCAAACGGATATTGAACACTGAAGCTTTCTTT
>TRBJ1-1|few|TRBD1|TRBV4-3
CASSQERQGEEAFF
TGCGCCAGCAGCCAAGAACGACAGGGGGAGGAAGCTTTCTTT
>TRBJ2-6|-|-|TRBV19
CASTTTGTPGANVLTF
TGTGCCAGTACCACGACAGGAACCCCTGGGGCCAACGTCCTGACTTTC
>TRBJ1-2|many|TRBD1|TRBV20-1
CSAVGGQGYTF
TGCAGTGCTGTCGGGGGACAGGGCTACACCTTC
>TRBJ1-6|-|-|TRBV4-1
CASSQDVRIGEGGGNSPLHF
TGCGCCAGCAGCCAAGACGTACGAATTGGCGAGGGCGGTGGTAATTCACCCCTCCACTTT
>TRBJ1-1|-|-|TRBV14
CASSHVPGPAGGTTFF
TGTGCCAGCAGCCACGTCCCCGGGCCGGCGGGGGGGACGACTTTCTTT
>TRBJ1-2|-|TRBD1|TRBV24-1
CATSSAWDRGDNYGYTF
TGTGCCACCAGTAGTGCTTGGGACAGGGGGGATAACTATGGCTACACCTTC
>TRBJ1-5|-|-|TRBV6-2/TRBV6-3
CASSYGGGYQPQHF
TGTGCCAGCAGTTACGGTGGCGGGTATCAGCCCCAGCATTTT